This T cell receptor (beta chain) came from a study of blood T cells in healthy people across ages (dated by TCRdb to 2013 to 2016). Background for the entire study: In model experiments, template switching captured roughly one uniquely barcoded TCR beta cDNA molecule for every two T cells. To track age-related changes in TCR beta repertoire diversity, the study relied on deep sequencing normalized with unique cDNA molecular identifiers. Four age groups were formed from the donors: young (average approximately 15 years), middle-aged (approximately 40), aged (approximately 60) and long-lived (about 80). To avoid experimental bias, donors of different ages were spread randomly across the sequencing lanes. For two donors (one aged 18 to 30 and one aged 80 or older), the study analyzed two additional independent replicas of 1 million unique cDNA reads from the same blood draw.

The library came from 5' RACE. Sequencing relied on an Illumina HiSeq 2500. A second PCR of about 7 to 12 cycles was performed with a sample-barcoded 5' primer and a J-beta primer mix. A unique molecular identifier was introduced onto each TCR beta cDNA molecule by a template-switch 5' adaptor carrying 12 random nucleotides. Each sample yielded at least 2.5 million CDR3-containing paired-end reads. The Mint cDNA synthesis kit, primed by a TRBC-specific oligonucleotide, was used to synthesize first-strand cDNA from all RNA. After uracil-DNA glycosylase treatment, a first 18-cycle PCR used universal primers M1SS and BC2_uni_R on all cDNA. In the authors' own workflow: Each sample was normalized by randomly selecting 1 million high-quality reads, each carrying a distinct molecular identifier. Instead of being binned into consensus sequences, reads with shared molecular identifiers were discarded. MiTCR, run with a Q25 quality threshold and the strictest error-elimination algorithm, handled CDR3 identification, clonotype clustering and error correction. A nonparametric unseen species model with Euler transformation was used to estimate a lower bound on total TCR beta diversity. The public reads were reanalyzed by TCRdb: fastp trimming at Q25, MiXCR alignment, in-frame beta chains only. Rows are combined by CDR3 protein, so each entry shows the most common genes and DNA. The V and J calls were not made by the authors but by TCRdb's processing. The sample data list around 650,000 distinct CDR3 sequences, and 32% of these were observed just once. Clones ranked in the top ten supply about 16% of the sample.

This clonotype was recorded many times. It lacks a known antigen. A read error may produce the germline difference seen at one junction end. The paper as a whole reports these results and caveats: Total diversity estimates from one million sequenced T cells were considered lower bounds and underestimates. A strong correlation was found between observed TCR beta diversity and the percentage of naive T cells measured by flow cytometry. Because donor CMV infection status was unknown, age-related changes in expanded clonotypes were potentially confounded. Compared with the aged group, more naive CD4+ T cells, fewer expanded clones and increased TCR diversity were shown by the long-lived group, suggesting age selection. Conclusive comparison of naive and antigen-experienced compartments was prevented by the profiling of bulk unsorted PBMCs. Observed TCR beta diversity per million T cells fell roughly linearly with age, and a significant reduction was already apparent by age roughly 40.

Systemically healthy Caucasian individuals from Russia, about 38 in total and aged roughly 6 to 90 years, were included as donors. Approximately 9 milliliters of peripheral blood were collected from each donor into EDTA-treated Vacutainer tubes. PBMCs were isolated by Ficoll-Paque density-gradient centrifugation, with at least 6.5 million obtained per sample. Trizol reagent was used to extract total RNA from PBMCs, with at least 6 micrograms per sample. For every donor, an aliquot of PBMCs went through flow cytometry to measure the percentages of naive CD45RAhigh/CD27high T cells. This TCR was sampled from a woman of 80 years or more in good health. Donor details come from another sample of the same person, matched by shared clones. Sequenced material: blood.

The DNA reads TGTGCCAGCAGCTTACAAATGAACACTGAAGCTTTCTTT. The resulting protein is CASSLQMNTEAFF. The chain was built from TRBV5-1 and TRBJ1-1, with the D gene not confidently named. The CDR3 runs 13 amino acids, cysteine and phenylalanine included. The sequence is cut down to CDR3 DNA, 39 bases in frame from base 1. From a lookup of the germline V gene, CDR1 and CDR2 are SGHRS and YFSETQ.